This T cell receptor (beta chain) was recovered during a study of blood T cell repertoires in COVID-19. Trimming cost V 1 base and J 0 bases, with 5 bases left between them. This CDR3 is 14 amino acids long. Per germline, CDR1 SEHNR and CDR2 FQNEAQ (reference sequence). Original processing notes: Quantification of nucleated cells was approximated via reference gene primer amplification. Data came from immunoSEQ multiplex PCR; TCRdb stores just in-frame clones and leaves some out. The DNA gave D and trimming, while V, J and clone size come from that table. The sample lists about 69,000 clones; roughly three quarters were seen once.

The clonotype comes from a man aged 60 to 69 with acute or convalescent COVID-19. J is TRBJ2-3 and V is TRBV7-9; D gene unclear. Sequencing was performed on peripheral blood. Here the CDR3 DNA reads TGTGCCAGCAGCTTAGGTTCTAGCACAGATACGCAGTATTTT. Protein product: CASSLGSSTDTQYF.